This T cell receptor beta chain originates from a study of human T cells and chemical hapten exposure. Study at large: Per-sample variation in TCR yield stemmed mainly from small pooled library volume differences. Study results and limitations: Donors in the study had alopecia, meaning their immune response may differ from healthy people's.

In this sample, this clonotype turned up many times. Its antigen is not known. As to time point: pre-sensitization, week 0. This sample's treatment: therapeutic diphenylcyclopropenone sensitization with weekly scalp DPC. This CDR3 is built from 14 residues. The germline V and J ends were trimmed by 0 bases and 10 bases, with 15 bases remaining between them. Germline lookup yields CDR1 LGHDT and CDR2 YNNKEL (reference sequence). TCRdb ran MiXCR on the RACE reads and lists one entry per CDR3 protein. The sample includes a few hundred thousand distinct CDR3 sequences, around 5.5% of them seen just once. This receptor was identified in a woman aged 18-29 years with alopecia areata. Some clones in this sample may be carry-over from other donors' samples. The specimen comprised whole blood, sampled in connection with sensitization to the hapten diphenylcyclopropenone (DPC). The V and J genes are TRBV3-1 and TRBJ1-1; D remains ambiguous. The CDR3 loop reads CASSQDAGYIGAFF. In nucleotides, the CDR3 is TGTGCCAGCAGCCAAGACGCCGGCTATATCGGAGCTTTCTTT.